This T cell receptor (beta chain) stems from a study of CD8 T cells in Susac syndrome. Trimming pared 3 bases from V and 0 bases from J, leaving 12 bases between. The CDR3 runs to 16 residues. The germline V gene encodes CDR1 MGHRA and CDR2 YSYEKL. With random hexamers, reverse transcription was performed on about 0.5 to 1 ug of RNA. immunoSEQ multiplex PCR amplified TCR beta CDR3 across 54 Vbeta, 13 Jbeta. TCRdb reanalysed the immunoSEQ multiplex PCR reads using MiXCR and keeps one entry per CDR3 protein. The sample consists of about 190,000 distinct CDR3 sequences, roughly 94% of them appearing once.

The sequence was collected from a human donor with Susac syndrome. The source material was CD8+ T cells from PBMCs. V usage is TRBV4-1 and J usage is TRBJ1-5; D unclear. CDR3 residues: CASSHRAGPSNQPQHF. The CDR3 DNA is TGCGCCAGCAGCCATCGGGCAGGTCCTAGCAATCAGCCCCAGCATTTT.